Following are 6 T cell receptor beta chains from one sample sequenced in a study of shared clonotypes between healthy human individuals. The protocol was immunoSEQ multiplex PCR, while the TCRdb copy is restricted to in-frame clones and leaves out a portion. Of roughly 170,000 clones in the sample, approximately 61% were seen once. Input material: memory CD4+ T cells sorted from blood. Noted subset: CD45RA-negative fraction. The receptors shown here come from a man under 40 in good health.

The rearrangement links TRBV18 to TRBJ2-1; 8 bases are shared with TRBD2. The germline V gene has CDR1 KGHSH and CDR2 LQKENI. The ends lost 2 bases at V and 4 bases at J; junction bases unmatched: 10. CDR3 length equals 17 residues. The CDR3 here is CASSPVLSGRGYNEQFF. The CDR3 DNA sequence: TGTGCCAGCTCACCAGTCCTGAGCGGGAGAGGGTACAATGAGCAGTTCTTC.

The chain carries TRBV18 and TRBJ1-3; D ambiguous. CDR3 length: 16 amino acids. The V gene's germline CDR1 is KGHSH and CDR2 LQKENI. V was trimmed by 5 bases and J by 3 bases, leaving 17 bases between them. The CDR3 DNA is TGTGCCAGCTCAGGTCGTGGAGCTGCGGGTGGAAACACCATATATTTT. This sequence encodes CASSGRGAAGGNTIYF. Using reference TRBV18 and TRBJ1-3 for the parts outside the CDR3, the full variable domain is NAGVMQNPRHLVRRRGQEARLRCSPMKGHSHVYWYRQLPEEGLKFMVYLQKENIIDESGMPKERFSAEFPKEGPSILRIQQVVRGDSAAYFCASSGRGAAGGNTIYFGEGSWLTVV.

The chain combines TRBV28 with TRBJ2-7; 8 nucleotides agree with TRBD2. Germline V lookup: CDR1 MDHEN, CDR2 SYDVKM. V trimming: 7 bases; J trimming: 2 bases; junction bases outside the gene matches: 13. The CDR3 totals 16 residues. The CDR3 DNA sequence: TGTGCCAGCACCCACTTATTTAGCGGGGCAACCTACGAGCAGTACTTC. Translating it yields CASTHLFSGATYEQYF. The variable domain in full, with the rest retrieved from reference TRBV28 and TRBJ2-7, is DVKVTQSSRYLVKRTGEKVFLECVQDMDHENMFWYRQDPGLGLRLIYFSYDVKMKEKGDIPEGYSVSREKKERFSLILESASTNQTSMYLCASTHLFSGATYEQYFGPGTRLTVT.

The chain joins TRBV28 to TRBJ2-7, with D uncertain. V gave up 2 bases and J gave up 3 bases, with 14 bases separating them. The CDR3 has 15 residues. In germline, CDR1 is MDHEN, CDR2 SYDVKM. This CDR3 reads CASSLGGRARYEQYF. In DNA form, the CDR3 reads TGTGCCAGCAGTTTAGGTGGACGGGCCCGCTACGAGCAGTACTTC. Based on the CDR3 plus reference TRBV28 and TRBJ2-7, the full variable domain is DVKVTQSSRYLVKRTGEKVFLECVQDMDHENMFWYRQDPGLGLRLIYFSYDVKMKEKGDIPEGYSVSREKKERFSLILESASTNQTSMYLCASSLGGRARYEQYFGPGTRLTVT.

The chain recombines TRBV7-2 with TRBJ2-7; D may be TRBD2 (5 bases). CDR1 is SGHTA and CDR2 is FQGNSA in the germline V gene. The CDR3 has 15 residues. Trimming removed 0 bases at V and 2 bases at J, with 11 bases between. CDR3 DNA: TGTGCCAGCAGCTTAGCAGCGGCAGCAACCTACGAGCAGTACTTC. It translates to CASSLAAAATYEQYF. The full variable domain, completed using reference TRBV7-2 and TRBJ2-7, is GAGVSQSPSNKVTEKGKDVELRCDPISGHTALYWYRQSLGQGLEFLIYFQGNSAPDKSGLPSDRFSAERTGGSVSTLTIQRTQQEDSAVYLCASSLAAAATYEQYFGPGTRLTVT.

This clone was found many times. This sample includes further DNA sequences coding for the same CDR3. The rearrangement joins TRBV2 to TRBJ2-2; TRBD1 aligns across 11 bases. CDR1 and CDR2 from the germline V gene are SNHLY and FYNNEI. The CDR3 runs to 17 residues. With 6 bases clipped from V and 1 base from J, the junction kept 7 bases outside the gene matches. CDR3 loop: CASSLRGTGGNTGELFF. The DNA for the CDR3 is TGTGCCAGCAGCCTAAGGGGGACAGGGGGGAACACCGGGGAGCTGTTTTTT.